The 27 T cell receptor beta chains listed next were all sequenced from one sample in a study of shared clonotypes between healthy human individuals. Naive CD8 cells lacked CD45RO and underwent positive selection for CCR7, leaving out terminally differentiated effector memory CD45RA+ cells. Libraries were prepared by immunoSEQ multiplex PCR; TCRdb keeps only in-frame clonotypes and omits some of them. The sample shows about 2.1 million clones, approximately 94% of them seen only once. Sequencing used naive CD8+ T cells from PBMCs. The receptors come from a man aged 18 to 30 in good health. Some clones in this sample may be carry-over from other donors' samples.

The V and J genes are TRBV28 and TRBJ2-5, with TRBD1 as a possible D gene (5 bases). The CDR3 has 16 residues. V gave up 4 bases and J gave up 0 bases, with 15 bases separating them. Germline CDR1 and CDR2: MDHEN and SYDVKM. The CDR3: CASSSLDRAYQETQYF. In DNA, the CDR3 is TGTGCCAGCAGTTCCCTAGACAGAGCGTACCAAGAGACCCAGTACTTC.

J is TRBJ1-2 and V is TRBV29-1; TRBD1 aligns across 7 bases. This CDR3 region has 13 residues. The trim removed 7 bases at V and 0 bases at J, leaving 5 bases unmatched. Germline-derived CDR1 and CDR2 are SQVTM and ANQGSEA. Here the CDR3 reads CSARDRTNYGYTF. The CDR3 nucleotides are TGCAGCGCTAGGGACAGAACTAACTATGGCTACACCTTC.

The chain carries TRBV5-6 and TRBJ2-1; D is unclear. V lost 0 bases and J 0 bases, leaving 10 bases between the germline ends. Germline CDR1 and CDR2: SGHDT and YYEEEE. The CDR3 is made up of 16 amino acids. The CDR3 coding sequence is TGTGCCAGCAGCTTGGGGGCAGTAAGCTCCTACAATGAGCAGTTCTTC. Its protein product is CASSLGAVSSYNEQFF. Full variable domain (outside the CDR3, taken from reference TRBV5-6 and TRBJ2-1): DAGVTQSPTHLIKTRGQQVTLRCSPKSGHDTVSWYQQALGQGPQFIFQYYEEEERQRGNFPDRFSGHQFPNYSSELNVNALLLGDSALYLCASSLGAVSSYNEQFFGPGTRLTVL.

The rearrangement joins TRBV14 to TRBJ2-1; 11 bases are shared with TRBD2. The germline V gene encodes CDR1 SGHDN and CDR2 FVKESK. This CDR3 contains 15 residues. With 0 bases clipped from V and 10 bases from J, the junction kept 5 bases outside the gene matches. The DNA of the CDR3 is TGTGCCAGCAGCCAAGAACTAGCGGGAGTGGACGAGCAGTTCTTC. This codes for CASSQELAGVDEQFF.

This chain links TRBV19 with TRBJ2-7; D gene unclear. This CDR3 spans 15 amino acids. Germline values: CDR1 LNHDA, CDR2 SQIVND (reference sequence). The ends were cut back, 3 bases at V and 1 base at J, with 13 bases in the middle. In nucleotides, the CDR3 is TGTGCCAGTAGTATTGCACGACTGCCATCCTACGAGCAGTACTTC. This translates into CASSIARLPSYEQYF.

The rearrangement links TRBV4-1 to TRBJ1-1; no clear D gene. V was cut by 4 bases and J by 2 bases, with 14 bases left in between. CDR1 and CDR2 from the germline V gene are MGHRA and YSYEKL. The CDR3 is 15 amino acids. CDR3 DNA sequence: TGCGCCAGCAGCCTAAGAAGGCCGGATAACACTGAAGCTTTCTTT. Its translation is CASSLRRPDNTEAFF.

The chain is built from TRBV5-4 and TRBJ1-2; D is possibly TRBD1 (5 bases). This CDR3 comprises 14 residues. Trimming shortened V by 5 bases and J by 3 bases, and 14 bases separated the two germline ends. Germline CDR1 SGHNT, CDR2 YYREEE (reference sequence). The CDR3 DNA sequence: TGTGCCAGCAGGGCCCGGGGGGAGTACTATGGCTACACCTTC. Translation: CASRARGEYYGYTF.

The chain couples TRBV4-1 to TRBJ1-4; 7 positions match TRBD1. This CDR3 contains 15 residues. CDR1 MGHRA and CDR2 YSYEKL come from the germline V gene. The V gene end was trimmed by 1 base and the J gene end by 8 bases; junction bases not matched to a gene: 7. The CDR3, as DNA: TGCGCCAGCAGCCAAGCGGTGTCAGGGGGGGAAAAACTGTTTTTT. This codes for CASSQAVSGGEKLFF.

Regarding this clone: At the DNA level, this CDR3 is encoded by other sequences in the same sample as well. The chain employs TRBV7-8 and TRBJ2-1; 9 nucleotides agree with TRBD2. CDR1 is SGHVS, CDR2 FQNEAQ, per germline. V shed 0 bases and J 0 bases; nucleotides not matched to a gene: 0. The CDR3 is 16 residues long. CDR3 region: CASSLASGSSYNEQFF. In nucleotides, the CDR3 is TGTGCCAGCAGCTTAGCTAGCGGGAGCTCCTACAATGAGCAGTTCTTC.

The chain recombines TRBV15 with TRBJ2-7, with TRBD2 as a possible D gene (6 bases). Germline loops: CDR1 LNHNV, CDR2 YYDKDF (reference sequence). Trimming stripped 5 bases from V and 3 bases from J, with 11 bases between. The CDR3 loop spans 13 amino acids. In nucleotides, the CDR3 is TGTGCCACCAGCCGGCTAGCGAACTACGAGCAGTACTTC. This codes for CATSRLANYEQYF.

The chain employs TRBV30 and TRBJ2-7, with no clear D. Germline V gives CDR1 GTSNPN, CDR2 SVGIG (reference sequence). Trimming removed 2 bases at V and 2 bases at J, with 22 bases between. The CDR3 runs to 17 residues. The CDR3 protein is CAWSSLQAEYTPYEQYF. CDR3 nucleotides: TGTGCCTGGAGTAGCCTGCAGGCCGAATACACCCCCTACGAGCAGTACTTC. The full variable domain, its missing parts supplied by reference TRBV30 and TRBJ2-7, is SQTIHQWPATLVQPVGSPLSLECTVEGTSNPNLYWYRQAAGRGLQLLFYSVGIGQISSEVPQNLSASRPQDRQFILSSKKLLLSDSGFYLCAWSSLQAEYTPYEQYFGPGTRLTVT.

Only one count was recorded for this clone. The CDR3 bases are TGTGCCAGCAGCTTAATGGGGACAGTCCACTCTGGGGCCAACGTCCTGACTTTC. Translated: CASSLMGTVHSGANVLTF. The chain has TRBV7-9 and TRBJ2-6; TRBD1 agrees at 7 bases. CDR1 is SEHNR and CDR2 is FQNEAQ in the germline V gene (reference sequence). Trimming removed 2 bases from V and 0 bases from J; junction bases left unmatched: 7. The CDR3 extends over 18 amino acids.

Only one count was recorded for this clone. The chain recombines TRBV28 with TRBJ2-6, with D possibly matching TRBD2 (5 bases). Germline V gene data show CDR1 as MDHEN and CDR2 as SYDVKM. With 6 bases removed from V and 4 bases from J, the gap between germline ends came to 10 bases. The CDR3 is made up of 14 amino acids. The CDR3 is CASSGRGGANVLTF. In nucleotides, the CDR3 is TGTGCCAGCAGCGGTAGAGGGGGGGCCAACGTCCTGACTTTC.

This chain uses TRBV6-1 with TRBJ2-5; 7 nucleotides align to TRBD1. From germline, CDR1 is MNHNS and CDR2 SASEGT. The CDR3 loop spans 16 amino acids. V lost 4 bases to trimming and J lost 5 bases; unmatched junction nucleotides: 13. CDR3 sequence (DNA): TGTGCCAGCAGTGGGAAAACAGGGGCGCAGGTGGAGACCCAGTACTTC. It codes for CASSGKTGAQVETQYF.

This clone was recorded once. This chain links TRBV4-3 with TRBJ2-7; TRBD2 might be the D (5 bases). V was cut by 1 base and J by 4 bases, with 11 bases left in between. The germline CDR1 and CDR2 sequences are LGHNA and YSLEER. CDR3 length: 14 residues. The CDR3 nucleotides are TGCGCCAGCAGCCAAGGGGAGAACGGGTACGAGCAGTACTTC. It specifies CASSQGENGYEQYF.

CDR3 loop: CASSPPQPSNYGYTF. CDR3 coding DNA: TGTGCCAGCAGCCCCCCCCAACCCTCTAACTATGGCTACACCTTC. V and J are TRBV7-9 and TRBJ1-2; D gene unclear. Germline assignment: CDR1 SEHNR and CDR2 FQNEAQ (reference sequence). Trimming pared 5 bases from V and 0 bases from J, leaving 13 bases between. This CDR3 has 15 amino acids.

The chain recombines TRBV27 with TRBJ2-1; 7 bases are a match to TRBD2. The V and J ends lost 10 bases and 8 bases, in that order; junction bases with no gene match: 17. The germline V gene has CDR1 MNHEY and CDR2 SMNVEV (reference sequence). CDR3 length equals 15 residues. CDR3 DNA: TGTGCCACCACTCCCTGGGCGGGAGTACAGCATGAGCAGTTCTTC. Amino acids: CATTPWAGVQHEQFF.

In DNA, the CDR3 is TGTGCCAGTAGTACATCCATGGACGGATTCTATGGCTACACCTTC. Translated: CASSTSMDGFYGYTF. The chain joins TRBV19 to TRBJ1-2; D not resolved. Looked up from germline, CDR1 is LNHDA and CDR2 is SQIVND (reference sequence). Trimming removed 4 bases from V and 4 bases from J, with 16 bases in between. The CDR3 contains 15 residues.

The gene calls are TRBV30 and TRBJ1-2, with TRBD1 matching over 7 bases. Losses at the gene ends were 4 bases for V and 2 bases for J; bases not matched to a gene: 13. This CDR3 spans 16 amino acids. Germline CDR1 reads GTSNPN; CDR2 reads SVGIG (reference sequence). CDR3 in DNA: TGTGCCTGGAAGGACCCGGGACAGAGATGGAACTATGGCTACACCTTC. Translation: CAWKDPGQRWNYGYTF.

The chain combines TRBV7-9 with TRBJ2-7, with a possible D match to TRBD1 (6 bases). Germline V gene data show CDR1 as SEHNR and CDR2 as FQNEAQ (reference sequence). CDR3 length: 15 residues. The V gene lost 0 bases and the J gene lost 4 bases, with 13 bases spanning the gap. This CDR3 is CASSLALGQTYEQYF. The CDR3, as DNA: TGTGCCAGCAGCTTAGCTTTGGGACAAACATACGAGCAGTACTTC. The variable domain in full, completed from reference TRBV7-9 and TRBJ2-7, reads DTGVSQNPRHKITKRGQNVTFRCDPISEHNRLYWYRQTLGQGPEFLTYFQNEAQLEKSRLLSDRFSAERPKGSFSTLEIQRTEQGDSAMYLCASSLALGQTYEQYFGPGTRLTVT.

The rearrangement links TRBV10-1 to TRBJ1-5, with D hard to call. From germline, CDR1 is WNHNN and CDR2 SYGVQD (reference sequence). The CDR3 runs to 19 residues. The V end lost 3 bases, the J end lost 2 bases, and 23 bases lay between the germline ends. CDR3 loop: CASSDEKEQPQRGNQPQHF. The DNA for the CDR3 is TGCGCCAGCAGTGACGAGAAGGAACAACCCCAGCGAGGCAATCAGCCCCAGCATTTT.

This chain links TRBV7-9 with TRBJ1-2; 8 nucleotides line up with TRBD1. The germline V gene encodes CDR1 SEHNR and CDR2 FQNEAQ (reference sequence). The CDR3 consists of 15 residues. The trim removed 1 base at V and 2 bases at J, leaving 3 bases unmatched. In DNA form, the CDR3 reads TGTGCCAGCAGCTTAGACCCAGGGGGCAACTATGGCTACACCTTC. This translates into CASSLDPGGNYGYTF.

This chain joins TRBV19 and TRBJ1-1; D not resolved. V lost 6 bases and J 6 bases, leaving 5 bases between the germline ends. There are 10 residues in the CDR3. Germline CDR1 reads LNHDA; CDR2 reads SQIVND (reference sequence). The CDR3 region is CASSGAEAFF. The CDR3 DNA reads as TGTGCCAGTAGCGGGGCTGAAGCTTTCTTT.

In this sample, this clone turned up once. The chain joins TRBV7-9 to TRBJ1-1; tentatively, D is TRBD1 (5 bases). This CDR3 contains 14 residues. V lost 5 bases, J lost 6 bases, and 16 bases lay in between. CDR1 and CDR2 from the germline V gene are SEHNR and FQNEAQ (reference sequence). The chain's CDR3 is CASSPPGTWSEAFF. CDR3 bases: TGTGCCAGCAGCCCGCCTGGGACGTGGTCTGAAGCTTTCTTT. The variable domain in full, with the rest retrieved from reference TRBV7-9 and TRBJ1-1, is DTGVSQNPRHKITKRGQNVTFRCDPISEHNRLYWYRQTLGQGPEFLTYFQNEAQLEKSRLLSDRFSAERPKGSFSTLEIQRTEQGDSAMYLCASSPPGTWSEAFFGQGTRLTVV.

The J gene is TRBJ2-7, the V gene TRBV29-1; 16 bases line up with TRBD2. The junction had 19 bases not matched to a gene; V was cut back by 8 bases and J by 3 bases. The V gene's germline CDR1 is SQVTM and CDR2 ANQGSEA. The CDR3 has 19 amino acids. DNA of the CDR3: TGCAGCTGCGGGGGACTAGCGGGAGGGCCAGGGTCGGGCGACTACGAGCAGTACTTC. Protein product: CSCGGLAGGPGSGDYEQYF.

This clone showed up just once. V and J are TRBV14 and TRBJ2-1; 12 bases match TRBD1. Germline V CDR1 and CDR2: SGHDN, FVKESK. The CDR3 runs 17 residues. Losses at the gene ends were 7 bases for V and 3 bases for J; bases not matched to a gene: 10. The DNA for the CDR3 is TGTGCCAGCACGGGACAGGGGGCCCCAGAGGGCTACAATGAGCAGTTCTTC. Its protein product is CASTGQGAPEGYNEQFF.

This clone was recorded once. The same CDR3 also results from other DNA sequences found in this sample. CDR3 nucleotide sequence: TGTGCCAGCAGCGTAACAGCCGGGGAGCTGTTTTTT. Translated: CASSVTAGELFF. The J gene is TRBJ2-2, the V gene TRBV9; unclear D gene. V lost 1 base, J lost 6 bases, and 4 bases lay in between. There are 12 residues in the CDR3. Germline V lookup: CDR1 SGDLS, CDR2 YYNGEE.